The entry below gives a single T cell receptor (beta chain) sequence along with its context. In the original processing: Estimation of nucleated cell counts was performed using reference gene primer amplification. Libraries were prepared by immunoSEQ multiplex PCR; TCRdb keeps only in-frame clonotypes and omits some of them. The V and J calls and clone size were taken over from that table, and D and trimming were inferred from the DNA. The sample holds fewer than 250,000 clones, 65% to 90% seen once. This CDR3 region has 13 residues. Trimming took 5 bases from V and 9 from J, leaving 14 bases between them. CDR1 and CDR2 from the germline V gene are SGHNT and YENEEA. These data are taken from a study of blood T cell repertoires in COVID-19. About the research overall: The United States, Italy and Spain provided the acute and convalescent COVID-19 samples.

Study members were between roughly 18 and 100 years old and lived in 25 or so US regions. This TCR derives from a woman in her thirties or forties with acute COVID-19. This chain uses TRBV11-3 with TRBJ2-1, with D possibly being TRBD2 (5 bases). Sequenced: PBMCs or T cells enriched from blood (not recorded which). Here the CDR3 reads CASSIIGESEQFF. The CDR3 bases are TGTGCCAGCAGCATCATCGGGGAGAGTGAGCAGTTCTTC.